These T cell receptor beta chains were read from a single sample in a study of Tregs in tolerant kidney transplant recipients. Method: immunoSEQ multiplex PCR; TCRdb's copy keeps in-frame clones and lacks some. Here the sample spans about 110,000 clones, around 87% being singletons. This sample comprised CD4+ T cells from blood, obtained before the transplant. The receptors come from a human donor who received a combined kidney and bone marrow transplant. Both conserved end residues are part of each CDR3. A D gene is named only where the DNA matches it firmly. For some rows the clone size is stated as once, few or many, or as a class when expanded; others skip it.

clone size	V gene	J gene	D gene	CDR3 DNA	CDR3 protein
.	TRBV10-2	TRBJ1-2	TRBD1	TGCGCCAGCACTCCGGACAGGGTGGGCTACACCTTC	CASTPDRVGYTF
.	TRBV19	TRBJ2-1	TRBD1	TGTGCCAGTAGGGTACAGGGGTCGGCCTACAATGAGCAGTTCTTC	CASRVQGSAYNEQFF
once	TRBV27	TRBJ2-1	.	TGTGCCAGCAGTTCCGCCTGGCTGGGTGGGGGGTCCAATGAGCAGTTCTTC	CASSSAWLGGGSNEQFF
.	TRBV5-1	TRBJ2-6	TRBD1	TGCGCCAGCAGCCCCTCGGACAGGAACTCTGGGGCCAACGTCCTGACTTTC	CASSPSDRNSGANVLTF
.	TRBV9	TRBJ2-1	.	TGTGCCAGCAGCGTTAGCGGCCTAGGAGTCGATGAGCAGTTCTTC	CASSVSGLGVDEQFF
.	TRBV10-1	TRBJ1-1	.	TGCGCCAGCAGTGTGCCGGGGGGCACTGAAGCTTTCTTT	CASSVPGGTEAFF
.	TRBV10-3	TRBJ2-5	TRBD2	TGTGCCATCAGTGATCCGGGACTAGCGGGAGGCTTAAACCAAGAGACCCAGTACTTC	CAISDPGLAGGLNQETQYF
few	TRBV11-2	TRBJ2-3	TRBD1	TGTGCCAGCAGCAGACAGGGGGCAACAGATACGCAGTATTTT	CASSRQGATDTQYF
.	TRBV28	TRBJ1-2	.	TGTGCCAGCAGTTTTTACAGAAACTATGGCTACACCTTC	CASSFYRNYGYTF
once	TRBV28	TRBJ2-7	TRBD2	TGTGCCAGCAGTTCCCCAGCGGGAGGGCCTTACGAGCAGTACTTC	CASSSPAGGPYEQYF
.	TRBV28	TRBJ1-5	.	TGTGCCAGCAGTCCCGGGGTGGTGCAGCCCCAGCATTTT	CASSPGVVQPQHF
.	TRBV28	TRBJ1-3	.	TGTGCCAGCAGTTACGCAGGGGAAGAAGGAAACACCATATATTTT	CASSYAGEEGNTIYF
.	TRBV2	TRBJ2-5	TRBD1	TGTGCCAGCAGGAGGACAGGGGTACTCCAAGAGACCCAGTACTTC	CASRRTGVLQETQYF
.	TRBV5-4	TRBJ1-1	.	TGTGCCAGCAGCTTGGTCGGGGGGAACACTGAAGCTTTCTTT	CASSLVGGNTEAFF
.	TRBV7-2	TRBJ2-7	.	TGTGCCAGCAGCTTAGAAGGCAGGGCCGGCGAGCAGTACTTC	CASSLEGRAGEQYF
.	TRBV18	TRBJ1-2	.	TGTGCCAGCTCACCAAGGATAGAGGGTATCACCTTATCATCGGGCTACACCTTC	CASSPRIEGITLSSGYTF
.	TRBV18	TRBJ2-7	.	TGTGCCAGTAAAGGGGCCGGGACAAACCCCTACGAGCAGTACTTC	CASKGAGTNPYEQYF
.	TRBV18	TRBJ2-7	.	TGTGCCAGCTCACCAACATTGGGCGTTTACGAGCAGTACTTC	CASSPTLGVYEQYF
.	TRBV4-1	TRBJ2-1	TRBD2	TGCGCCAGCAGCCCCATAGGACTAGCGGGGGCGCGGGAGCAGTTCTTC	CASSPIGLAGAREQFF
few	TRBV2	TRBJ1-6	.	TGTGCCAGCTCCTCCCGGGGAAAGTCACCCCTCCACTTT	CASSSRGKSPLHF
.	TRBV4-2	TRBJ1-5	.	TGTGCCAGCAGCCAAGACGGACAAAGCAATCAGCCCCAGCATTTT	CASSQDGQSNQPQHF
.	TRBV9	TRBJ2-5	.	TGTGCCAGCAGCGTAGTATTGGCGGGGACCCAGTACTTC	CASSVVLAGTQYF
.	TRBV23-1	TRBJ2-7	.	TGCGCCAGCAGCCCGTACGTACACCGATTACAACCCTACGAGCAGTACTTC	CASSPYVHRLQPYEQYF
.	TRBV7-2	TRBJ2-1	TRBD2	TGTGCCAGCCGACCACCGGGACTAGCGTCTTCTGAGCAGTTCTTC	CASRPPGLASSEQFF
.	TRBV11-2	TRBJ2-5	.	TGTGCCAGCACCCCCTTTTATGCCGGAGAGACCCAGTACTTC	CASTPFYAGETQYF
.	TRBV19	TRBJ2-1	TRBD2	TGTGCCAGCCTGGGACTAGCGGGGGCCCATGAGCAGTTCTTC	CASLGLAGAHEQFF
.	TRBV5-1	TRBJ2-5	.	TGCGCCAGCAGCTCCCTAGGCCAAGAGACCCAGTACTTC	CASSSLGQETQYF
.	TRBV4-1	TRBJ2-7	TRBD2	TGCGCCAGCAGCCAAGGGACTAGCCGGGGGTACGTCCGCGAGCAGTACTTC	CASSQGTSRGYVREQYF
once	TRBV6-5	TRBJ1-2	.	TGTGCCAGCCGAGACAGGAATTATGGCTACACCTTC	CASRDRNYGYTF